There are many counts of the clone carrying this T cell receptor beta chain. Its antigen is still unknown. Blood mononuclear cells were expanded for 3 days using either OKT3 anti-CD3 antibody or CD3/CD28 beads. The sample originates from a study of beta chain bispecific antibodies for T cell cancers. Whole-study findings and limits: Normal T cells contributed less of the targeted TRBV signal than the leukemia cells did.

The CDR3 totals 16 residues. From germline, CDR1 is MDHEN and CDR2 SYDVKM. V shed 11 bases, J shed 0 bases, and the junction held 13 bases outside the gene matches. TCRdb analysed the 5' RACE reads with MiXCR anew, one entry per CDR3 protein. The sample lists about 15,000 distinct CDR3 sequences, 2.1% occurring once. The sequenced sample was healthy donor T cells cultured with leukemia cells. The V call is TRBV28, the J call TRBJ2-3, with TRBD2 matching over 8 bases. This TCR was sampled from a human donor in good health. Some clones in this sample may be carry-over from other donors' samples. CDR3 amino acids: CAVPGGPWASTDTQYF. CDR3 sequence (DNA): TGTGCCGTCCCGGGGGGGCCCTGGGCTAGCACAGATACGCAGTATTTT.